The rows below give T cell receptor beta chains drawn from one sample of a study of Ad26.COV2.S vaccination and SARS-CoV-2 variants. Assay used: immunoSEQ multiplex PCR; TCRdb lists only in-frame clones, some missing. The table shows 350,000 to 400,000 clones, with about 88% occurring only once. Sequenced here: peripheral blood, sampled in a trial of Ad26.COV2.S vaccine versus placebo. These receptors were collected from a person between 18 and 59 years old who received the Ad26.COV2.S COVID-19 vaccine or a placebo. Each CDR3 is given with its conserved first and last residue. The order of the fields is D gene, V gene, J gene, clone size, CDR3 DNA, CDR3 protein. D genes are given only for firm matches. Clone size appears in some rows only: once, few, many, or a class for an expanded clone.

TRBD1,TRBV7-9,TRBJ2-7,NA,TGTGCCAGCGGCCGGGACAGCTTCTACGAGCAGTACTTC,CASGRDSFYEQYF
NA,TRBV7-9,TRBJ1-2,once,TGTGCCAGCAGCTTAGAACAGTCCTATGGCTACACCTTC,CASSLEQSYGYTF
NA,TRBV19,TRBJ2-5,NA,TGTGCCAGTAGTAGGGGACCTAGAGAGACCCAGTACTTC,CASSRGPRETQYF
NA,TRBV11-2,TRBJ2-3,NA,TGTGCCAGCAGCTTTGTGGCTAGCTCCACAGATACGCAGTATTTT,CASSFVASSTDTQYF
NA,TRBV7-2,TRBJ1-2,NA,TGTGCCAGCAGCTTGGATCGGACCGCCTCCTATGGCTACACCTTC,CASSLDRTASYGYTF
TRBD1,TRBV7-8,TRBJ1-1,NA,TGTGCCAGCAGCGCTCCGGGACAGGGGGGCACTGAAGCTTTCTTT,CASSAPGQGGTEAFF
TRBD2,TRBV19,TRBJ2-2,NA,TGTGCCAGTAGTTGGGGACTAGCGGTTCACACCGGGGAGCTGTTTTTT,CASSWGLAVHTGELFF
TRBD2,TRBV3-1/TRBV3-2,TRBJ2-1,NA,TGTGCCAGCAGCCCTAGGACTAGCAGGGGCTACAATGAGCAGTTCTTC,CASSPRTSRGYNEQFF
NA,TRBV28,TRBJ1-6,few,TGTGCCAGCAGTGGGACACTCTATAATTCACCCCTCCACTTT,CASSGTLYNSPLHF
NA,TRBV28,TRBJ2-1,NA,TGTGCCAGCAGTTTATCCTTCCGGTCTGAGCAGTTCTTC,CASSLSFRSEQFF
NA,TRBV5-4,TRBJ2-7,NA,TGTGCCAGCAGCTTGGGGGAACAGCAGTACTTC,CASSLGEQQYF
NA,TRBV14,TRBJ1-1,NA,TGTGCCAGCAGCCAAGTGGAGGGAGGCACTGAAGCTTTCTTT,CASSQVEGGTEAFF
NA,TRBV6-2/TRBV6-3,TRBJ1-1,NA,TGTGCCAGCAGTTACTTTTTGAGGCGTAGAGGGGAAGCTTTCTTT,CASSYFLRRRGEAFF
NA,TRBV6-2/TRBV6-3,TRBJ1-2,NA,TGTGCCAGCAGTTCCATCAGATCGTATGGCTACACCTTC,CASSSIRSYGYTF
NA,TRBV12-3/TRBV12-4,TRBJ2-1,NA,TGTGCCAGCAGTTTAGGAGGCCCTACGGGTAAGTTCTTC,CASSLGGPTGKFF
TRBD2,TRBV5-1,TRBJ2-3,NA,TGCGCCAGCAGTAGCGGGAGGGCCGGAGATACGCAGTATTTT,CASSSGRAGDTQYF
NA,TRBV5-1,TRBJ2-3,NA,TGCGCCAGCAGCTGGCCGGGGACAGATACGCAGTATTTT,CASSWPGTDTQYF
TRBD2,TRBV5-6,TRBJ2-7,NA,TGTGCCAGCAGCCCAATCGGGCTAGCGGGAGGCGACGGTCGCGAGCAGTACTTC,CASSPIGLAGGDGREQYF
TRBD2,TRBV4-1,TRBJ2-5,NA,TGCGCCAGCAGCCATTTGACTAGCGGGAAGGAGACCCAGTACTTC,CASSHLTSGKETQYF
TRBD1,TRBV2,TRBJ1-5,NA,TGTGCCAGCGCGAGTATTAGACAGGGCAAAGGGAATCAGCCCCAGCATTTT,CASASIRQGKGNQPQHF
TRBD2,TRBV7-9,TRBJ2-7,NA,TGTGCCAGCAGACCTACTAGCGGAGAGCAGTACTTC,CASRPTSGEQYF
NA,TRBV5-6,TRBJ1-2,once,TGTGCCAGCAGCTTGGGAAGGGAACCTGGCTACACCTTC,CASSLGREPGYTF
NA,TRBV12-3/TRBV12-4,TRBJ1-4,NA,TGTGCCAGCAGTTCGACAACAGGGATCCAACTGTTTTTT,CASSSTTGIQLFF
NA,TRBV24-1,TRBJ1-5,NA,TGTGCCACCAGTGATTCAGGAAATCAGCCCCAGCATTTT,CATSDSGNQPQHF
TRBD2,TRBV19,TRBJ2-1,NA,TGTGCCAGTAGTAGGTTCGGGGCGGGAGGGCCGCCTTCCGACAATGAGCAGTTCTTC,CASSRFGAGGPPSDNEQFF
NA,TRBV30,TRBJ1-2,NA,TGTGCCTGCAGGGAACCAGCTAACTATGGCTACACCTTC,CACREPANYGYTF
NA,TRBV7-9,TRBJ1-6,NA,TGTGCCAGCAGCTTAGCTTCCGGGACGGGATATAATTCACCCCTCCACTTT,CASSLASGTGYNSPLHF
NA,TRBV3-1/TRBV3-2,TRBJ2-4,NA,TGTGCCAGCAGCCACTTAGCCAAAAACATTCAGTACTTC,CASSHLAKNIQYF
TRBD1,TRBV12-3/TRBV12-4,TRBJ2-5,NA,TGTGCCAGCAGCTTGACAGGGGGAGAGACCCAGTACTTC,CASSLTGGETQYF
TRBD1,TRBV5-1,TRBJ2-3,NA,TGCGCCAGCCGGACAGGGGGCCAAGATACGCAGTATTTT,CASRTGGQDTQYF
NA,TRBV27,TRBJ2-1,NA,TGTGCCAGCAGTTTAGGGCGGGCCAGAGGCAATGAGCAGTTCTTC,CASSLGRARGNEQFF
TRBD1,TRBV28,TRBJ2-5,NA,TGTGCCAGCAGCCCCGGACAGGAAGAGACCCAGTACTTC,CASSPGQEETQYF
NA,TRBV5-1,TRBJ1-5,NA,TGCGCCAGCTCACCGGACAGCTTCAATCAGCCCCAGCATTTT,CASSPDSFNQPQHF
NA,TRBV4-1,TRBJ1-1,few,TGCGCCAGCAGCCAGGCCAGGGCCCTGAACACTGAAGCTTTCTTT,CASSQARALNTEAFF
TRBD2,TRBV29-1,TRBJ2-7,NA,TGCAGCGTTGTGGGCGGGAGGGCCCCCTACGAGCAGTACTTC,CSVVGGRAPYEQYF
NA,TRBV7-9,TRBJ2-2,NA,TGTGCCAGCAGCCCCCGCGTAGGAAGCGGGGAGCTGTTTTTT,CASSPRVGSGELFF
TRBD1,TRBV24-1,TRBJ1-4,NA,TGTGCCACCAGTGATTCAGGGGGGAGCGGATTGGCTGAAAAACTGTTTTTT,CATSDSGGSGLAEKLFF
TRBD1,TRBV5-1,TRBJ2-5,NA,TGCGCCAGCAGCCTCGGACAGGGAAAGGAGGAGACCCAGTACTTC,CASSLGQGKEETQYF
TRBD2,TRBV29-1,TRBJ2-1,NA,TGCAGCGTTGAGGGGCTAGCGGGTCATAATGAGCAGTTCTTC,CSVEGLAGHNEQFF
NA,TRBV28,TRBJ2-1,NA,TGTGCCAGCAGTTTGATAGACCTGGGGTATGAGCAGTTCTTC,CASSLIDLGYEQFF
TRBD2,TRBV7-9,TRBJ2-2,NA,TGTGCCAGCAGCTTATTGCGGGAGGGCCCAATCGGCACCGGGGAGCTGTTTTTT,CASSLLREGPIGTGELFF
NA,TRBV11-2,TRBJ2-1,NA,TGTGCCAGCAGCGCCCGACTAGAATTAGTACATGAGCAGTTCTTC,CASSARLELVHEQFF